This TCR beta chain is from a study of T cells after yellow fever vaccination. Across the whole study: SMART-Seq v4 Ultra Low Input prepared the low-cell-number fractions.

Whole-study findings and limits: Compared with primary, the secondary response was weaker and peaked at day 5, not 15.

Trimming shortened V by 1 base and J by 8 bases, and 14 bases separated the two germline ends. This CDR3 has 13 amino acids. Germline CDR1 reads DFQATT; CDR2 reads SNEGSKA (reference sequence). TCRdb called the 5' RACE reads again in MiXCR, with one record for every CDR3 protein. The repertoire holds hundreds of thousands of distinct CDR3 sequences, 9% to 15% seen once, with more than 12% in the top ten. As for this clonotype: Its antigen is unknown.

The sample consisted of PBMCs, taken on the day of the yellow fever booster vaccination. The V and J genes are TRBV20-1 and TRBJ1-2, with D hard to call. This clonotype was obtained from a man aged 25 to 45 who received the YFV17D yellow fever vaccine. CDR3 sequence reads: CSARVQRVMGYTF. The CDR3 DNA follows: TGCAGTGCTAGAGTACAGCGGGTGATGGGCTACACCTTC.